This T cell receptor beta chain appears in the sequencing data of a study of blood T cell repertoires in COVID-19. Across the study: Researchers got acute and convalescent COVID-19 samples from the United States, Italy and Spain.

The repertoire was sequenced with immunoSEQ multiplex PCR; TCRdb's copy has only in-frame clones and lacks some. The sample has just over 300,000 clones, about nine tenths seen once; the top ten hold around 9.5%. V dropped 3 bases and J dropped 4 bases, with 7 bases sitting between them. Germline assignment: CDR1 KGHSH and CDR2 LQKENI. This CDR3 has 12 amino acids. Residents of 24 US areas, aged about 18 to 89 years, made up the participants. Cohorts were determined from participant-reported clinical history. The study counted Cohort 3 donors as recovered given two negative PCRs, clearance, or symptom resolution.

The clonotype originates from a woman between 40 and 55 years old who had recovered from COVID-19. V usage is TRBV18 and J usage is TRBJ2-7; D is unresolved. The sample was PBMCs or T cells enriched from blood (not recorded which). CDR3 in amino acids: CASSPNLYEQYF. CDR3 sequence (DNA): TGTGCCAGCTCACCCAATTTGTACGAGCAGTACTTC.